The rows below give T cell receptor beta chains drawn from one sample of a study of OX40 agonist ivuxolimab in advanced cancers. Repertoires were generated with immunoSEQ multiplex PCR, while TCRdb's copy carries only in-frame clones and drops some. The data hold tens of thousands of clones, with about 91% observed a single time. Sample: CD4+ or CD8+ T cells sorted from blood, taken in a trial of the OX40 agonist ivuxolimab. The source of these receptors is an adult with an advanced solid tumor such as melanoma, head and neck, liver or kidney cancer. Both conserved end residues are part of each CDR3. Each record gives: V gene, D gene, J gene, clone size, CDR3 protein, CDR3 DNA. D genes are given only for firm matches. A row's size may be missing; if present it is once, few, many or a size class.

TRBV6-1,NA,TRBJ1-3,NA,CASSEREGAEGNTIYF,TGTGCCAGCAGTGAAAGGGAGGGAGCGGAGGGAAACACCATATATTTT
TRBV27,NA,TRBJ2-7,NA,CASSFSGEQYF,TGTGCCAGCAGTTTCTCAGGCGAGCAGTACTTC
TRBV11-3,NA,TRBJ2-1,NA,CASSFGTSYNEQFF,TGTGCCAGCAGCTTCGGGACATCCTACAATGAGCAGTTCTTC
TRBV4-1,NA,TRBJ1-4,NA,CASSQGKVGDEKLFF,TGCGCCAGCAGCCAAGGGAAGGTAGGGGATGAAAAACTGTTTTTT
TRBV7-9,TRBD1,TRBJ2-2,NA,CGTANTGELFF,TGCGGGACAGCGAACACCGGGGAGCTGTTTTTT
TRBV25-1,NA,TRBJ2-2,NA,CASSGLWTANTGELFF,TGTGCCAGCAGTGGGCTTTGGACAGCGAACACCGGGGAGCTGTTTTTT
TRBV6-5,NA,TRBJ2-1,few,CASSYSKRHEQFF,TGTGCCAGCAGTTACTCGAAGCGCCATGAGCAGTTCTTC
TRBV7-8,NA,TRBJ2-5,NA,CASSPLETQYF,TGTGCCAGCAGCCCTTTAGAGACCCAGTACTTC
TRBV6-5,TRBD1,TRBJ2-3,NA,CASSYSQGADTQYF,TGTGCCAGCAGTTACTCCCAGGGGGCAGATACGCAGTATTTT
TRBV11-1,NA,TRBJ1-1,NA,CASSNLPPGPRTLNTEAFF,TGTGCCAGCAGCAATCTACCCCCGGGACCAAGAACCTTGAACACTGAAGCTTTCTTT
TRBV6-9,NA,TRBJ2-7,NA,CASSYSGVPYEQYF,TGTGCCAGCAGTTACTCGGGAGTGCCCTACGAGCAGTACTTC
TRBV11-2,TRBD2,TRBJ2-7,NA,CASSEWKREVDEQYF,TGTGCCAGCAGCGAATGGAAGCGGGAGGTAGACGAGCAGTACTTC
TRBV19,TRBD2,TRBJ2-7,NA,CASNPSPREGYEQYF,TGTGCCAGTAACCCCTCCCCGCGGGAGGGGTACGAGCAGTACTTC
TRBV4-3,NA,TRBJ2-7,NA,CASSQDRLGRPYEQYF,TGCGCCAGCAGCCAAGATCGTCTCGGCCGTCCCTACGAGCAGTACTTC
TRBV30,NA,TRBJ1-2,NA,CAWSLTLSGSNYGYTF,TGTGCCTGGAGTTTGACCCTGTCGGGCTCTAACTATGGCTACACCTTC
TRBV6-5,NA,TRBJ2-7,NA,CASSYQGYEQYF,TGTGCCAGCAGTTACCAGGGCTACGAGCAGTACTTC
TRBV6-5,TRBD1,TRBJ1-1,few,CASSYSRQGGTEAFF,TGTGCCAGCAGTTACTCCCGACAGGGAGGGACTGAAGCTTTCTTT
TRBV5-4,NA,TRBJ1-3,NA,CASSPGGYSGNTIYF,TGTGCCAGCAGCCCTGGGGGGTACTCTGGAAACACCATATATTTT
TRBV18,NA,TRBJ2-2,few,CASSPVGGELFF,TGTGCCAGCTCACCGGTGGGCGGGGAGCTGTTTTTT
TRBV10-3,NA,TRBJ2-3,NA,CAISDVGQGTSDPPDTQYF,TGTGCCATCAGTGACGTCGGACAGGGGACTAGCGACCCCCCAGATACGCAGTATTTT
TRBV5-1,NA,TRBJ2-5,NA,CASSLAGLAETQYF,TGCGCCAGCAGCTTGGCAGGGCTGGCGGAGACCCAGTACTTC
TRBV4-3,NA,TRBJ2-1,NA,CASSRTSGENEQFF,TGCGCCAGCAGCCGCACGTCGGGGGAGAATGAGCAGTTCTTC
TRBV7-9,TRBD2,TRBJ2-7,NA,CASSLVAGAGEQYF,TGTGCCAGCAGCTTGGTAGCGGGAGCGGGGGAGCAGTACTTC
TRBV5-4,TRBD2,TRBJ2-1,once,CASSPGLAGAGEQFF,TGTGCCAGCAGCCCCGGACTAGCGGGAGCTGGTGAGCAGTTCTTC
TRBV28,NA,TRBJ1-5,NA,CASSSPWWGTELVKPQHF,TGTGCCAGCAGTTCCCCATGGTGGGGGACCGAGCTTGTAAAGCCCCAGCATTTT
TRBV19,NA,TRBJ2-2,NA,CASCRLNTGELFF,TGTGCCAGTTGCAGGCTGAACACCGGGGAGCTGTTTTTT
TRBV5-4,TRBD1,TRBJ1-2,NA,CASSSTGANGYTF,TGTGCCAGCAGCTCGACAGGGGCGAATGGCTACACCTTC
TRBV29-1,NA,TRBJ2-5,NA,CSVEGGMGPPQETQYF,TGCAGCGTTGAAGGGGGCATGGGCCCTCCCCAAGAGACCCAGTACTTC
TRBV4-3,NA,TRBJ2-6,NA,CASSQGYHSGANVLTF,TGCGCCAGCAGCCAGGGCTATCACTCTGGGGCCAACGTCCTGACTTTC
TRBV6-5,NA,TRBJ1-1,NA,CASFGTEAFF,TGTGCCAGCTTTGGCACTGAAGCTTTCTTT
TRBV9,TRBD2,TRBJ2-1,NA,CASSERGSSGGIEQFF,TGTGCCAGCAGCGAGCGGGGCTCTAGCGGAGGGATAGAGCAGTTCTTC
TRBV5-1,NA,TRBJ2-2,NA,CASSSTGELFF,TGCGCCAGCAGCTCTACCGGGGAGCTGTTTTTT
TRBV28,NA,TRBJ1-1,NA,CASSTVNTEAFF,TGTGCCAGCAGTACGGTGAACACTGAAGCTTTCTTT
TRBV4-3,NA,TRBJ1-2,NA,CASSQYRDPFYGYTF,TGCGCCAGCAGCCAGTACAGGGATCCCTTCTATGGCTACACCTTC
TRBV4-1,TRBD1,TRBJ1-1,NA,CASSQGTGGGTEAFF,TGCGCCAGCAGCCAAGGGACAGGTGGAGGAACTGAAGCTTTCTTT
TRBV28,TRBD1,TRBJ2-7,NA,CASSSLGTDFREQYF,TGTGCCAGCAGTTCCCTCGGGACAGACTTTCGGGAGCAGTACTTC
TRBV5-4,TRBD2,TRBJ2-1,NA,CASSSHGLAGEQFF,TGTGCCAGCAGCTCCCACGGACTAGCGGGCGAGCAGTTCTTC
TRBV19,NA,TRBJ2-1,NA,CASREGNEQFF,TGTGCCAGTAGAGAGGGAAATGAGCAGTTCTTC
TRBV27,TRBD1,TRBJ2-7,NA,CASSLTGGPSYEQYF,TGTGCCAGCAGTTTAACAGGGGGGCCCTCCTACGAGCAGTACTTC
TRBV30,TRBD1,TRBJ1-2,NA,CAWSEGQGYGYTF,TGTGCCTGGAGTGAAGGACAGGGTTATGGCTACACCTTC
TRBV18,NA,TRBJ1-1,NA,CASSPPVSPNTEAFF,TGTGCCAGCTCACCACCGGTTAGTCCGAACACTGAAGCTTTCTTT
TRBV11-2,TRBD2,TRBJ2-1,once,CASTLSGSSHNEQFF,TGTGCCAGCACCCTGAGCGGGAGCTCCCACAATGAGCAGTTCTTC
TRBV7-2,TRBD2,TRBJ2-1,once,CASSRPTSTTGSEQFF,TGTGCCAGCAGCCGACCGACTAGCACAACCGGTAGTGAGCAGTTCTTC
TRBV7-9,TRBD2,TRBJ2-7,NA,CASCRGVGYEQYF,TGTGCCAGCTGCCGGGGGGTGGGCTACGAGCAGTACTTC
TRBV27,TRBD2,TRBJ2-1,NA,CASSPRLAGYNEQFF,TGTGCCAGCAGTCCCCGACTAGCTGGCTACAATGAGCAGTTCTTC
TRBV4-2,TRBD2,TRBJ2-3,NA,CASSQDKREGWGTDTQYF,TGTGCCAGCAGCCAAGATAAGCGGGAGGGCTGGGGCACAGATACGCAGTATTTT
TRBV5-6,NA,TRBJ2-2,NA,CASSLGGTGELFF,TGTGCCAGCAGCTTGGGCGGCACCGGGGAGCTGTTTTTT
TRBV19,NA,TRBJ1-2,NA,CASSILGSIDGYTF,TGTGCCAGTAGTATTTTGGGCAGCATTGATGGCTACACCTTC
TRBV4-3,TRBD2,TRBJ2-1,NA,CASSIIAGDSGNEQFF,TGCGCCAGCAGCATTATAGCGGGAGATTCGGGGAATGAGCAGTTCTTC
TRBV27,NA,TRBJ2-7,NA,CASRPPGTLGQYF,TGTGCCAGCCGACCCCCCGGGACCCTCGGGCAGTACTTC
TRBV18,NA,TRBJ2-3,NA,CASSPPSTDTQYF,TGTGCCAGCTCACCACCGAGCACAGATACGCAGTATTTT
TRBV13,NA,TRBJ2-2,NA,CASSPRQFGELFF,TGTGCCAGCAGCCCTCGTCAGTTTGGGGAGCTGTTTTTT